One sample yielded the 14 T cell receptor beta chains listed below, sequenced in a study of blood T cells in healthy people across ages. The use of a sample-barcoded 5' primer and a J-beta primer mix characterized a second PCR of about 7 to 12 cycles. TCRdb recomputed calls from the 5' RACE reads with MiXCR, one row per CDR3 protein. The sample has about 640,000 distinct CDR3 sequences, 25% to 30% seen once. Sequencing input: blood. These receptors were taken from a woman older than 75 in good health.

The rearrangement joins TRBV2 to TRBJ2-1; D remains ambiguous. Trimming took off 4 bases at V and 9 bases at J, with 16 bases between the two ends. Germline values: CDR1 SNHLY, CDR2 FYNNEI. The length of the CDR3 is 14 residues. CDR3 sequence reads: CASSAGRRTSEQFF. CDR3 DNA: TGTGCCAGCAGTGCCGGCCGAAGGACCTCTGAGCAGTTCTTC.

This clonotype was counted a few times. The chain has TRBV27 and TRBJ1-1; TRBD1 aligns across 7 bases. In germline, CDR1 is MNHEY, CDR2 SMNVEV (reference sequence). V trimming: 6 bases; J trimming: 10 bases; junction bases outside the gene matches: 8. The CDR3 contains 12 residues. CDR3 sequence (DNA): TGTGCCAGCAGGCGGGACAGTGGCCCAGCTTTCTTT. Translation: CASRRDSGPAFF.

V gene TRBV28 combines with J gene TRBJ2-1, with D possibly matching TRBD1 (5 bases). The assigned J gene may be wrong: the sequence end matches TRBJ2-7 better. From germline, CDR1 is MDHEN and CDR2 SYDVKM. The CDR3 loop spans 15 amino acids. The CDR3 region has the DNA TGTGCCAGCAGTTTCTTAGACAGCTCCTACAATGAGCAGTACTTC. Translating gives CASSFLDSSYNEQYF.

Points on this clonotype: A read error may explain this, as a much larger clone is one base away. V usage is TRBV20-1 and J usage is TRBJ2-5; 9 nucleotides agree with TRBD2. V lost 0 bases and J lost 5; bases outside the gene matches: 10. The CDR3 length is 16 residues. CDR1 and CDR2 from the germline V gene are DFQATT and SNEGSKA (reference sequence). The CDR3 coding sequence is TGCAGTGCTAGAGAAGCCCTAGCGGGGAGGTGCGAGACCCAGTACTTC. Its protein is CSAREALAGRCETQYF.

This clonotype came up a few times. The chain uses TRBV20-1 and TRBJ1-5; TRBD1 agrees at 7 bases. J was trimmed by 0 bases and V by 6 bases; bases with no gene match: 11. In germline, CDR1 is DFQATT, CDR2 SNEGSKA (reference sequence). There are 16 residues in the CDR3. The DNA for the CDR3 is TGCAGTGCGCGACAGGGTGGTCCTTATAGCAATCAGCCCCAGCATTTT. This translates into CSARQGGPYSNQPQHF.

The chain uses TRBV27 and TRBJ2-4, with 9 bases identical to TRBD1. The J call may be faulty, since TRBJ2-7 better matches the DNA end. Germline V gene sequence: CDR1 MNHEY, CDR2 SMNVEV (reference sequence). This CDR3 region has 14 residues. CDR3 amino acids: CASSYSGTGYEQYF. In nucleotides, the CDR3 is TGTGCCAGCAGTTACTCCGGGACAGGGTACGAGCAGTACTTC.

This clonotype was picked up one time. This chain links TRBV29-1 with TRBJ2-7; TRBD1 aligns across 9 bases. CDR1 is SQVTM, CDR2 ANQGSEA, per germline. This CDR3 contains 13 residues. The V segment lost 5 bases and the J segment 3 bases; nucleotides outside the gene matches: 5. CDR3 bases: TGCAGCGTTATGACAGGGGGTCACTACGAGCAGTACTTC. This gives the protein CSVMTGGHYEQYF.

The V call is TRBV6-2 or TRBV6-3, the J call TRBJ1-2; D perhaps matches TRBD1 (6 bases). The CDR3 contains 13 residues. Germline V gene sequence: CDR1 MNHEY, CDR2 SVGEGT. V was trimmed by 0 bases and J by 8 bases, leaving 10 bases between them. CDR3 amino acids: CASSYSGQNGYTF. The CDR3 region has the DNA TGTGCCAGCAGTTACTCAGGACAGAACGGCTACACCTTC.

This clonotype has a handful of counts. The chain links TRBV7-9 to TRBJ1-2; 9 bases are a match to TRBD1. Germline V gene sequence: CDR1 SEHNR, CDR2 FQNEAQ (reference sequence). J lost 5 bases, V lost 4 bases, and 5 bases had no gene match. The length of the CDR3 is 14 residues. The CDR3 DNA reads TGTGCCAGCAGCTGGGGACAGGGAAATTATGGCTACACCTTC. This translates into CASSWGQGNYGYTF.

This clonotype has at least ten counts. The V call is TRBV9, the J call TRBJ2-3; the D gene is possibly TRBD2 (6 bases). Trimming removed 0 bases from V and 0 bases from J, with 8 bases in between. The CDR3 contains 15 residues. Germline V CDR1 and CDR2: SGDLS, YYNGEE. The CDR3 is CASSVAGTSTDTQYF. CDR3 DNA sequence: TGTGCCAGCAGCGTAGCCGGGACTAGCACAGATACGCAGTATTTT.

This clonotype was seen ten or more times. J is TRBJ2-1 and V is TRBV11-2; 7 bases are shared with TRBD2. Germline CDR1 and CDR2: SGHAT and FQNNGV. The V and J ends lost 4 bases and 0 bases, in that order; junction bases with no gene match: 9. The CDR3 length is 17 residues. In DNA form, the CDR3 reads TGTGCCAGCAGCTATACGAGCGGGGAGAGCTCCTACAATGAGCAGTTCTTC. Its protein is CASSYTSGESSYNEQFF.

This clonotype was observed many times. The chain uses TRBV29-1 and TRBJ2-5; D call uncertain. The CDR3 contains 11 residues. Per the germline V gene, CDR1 is SQVTM and CDR2 is ANQGSEA. Trimming shortened V by 4 bases and J by 1 base, and 4 bases separated the two germline ends. CDR3 region: CSVGIQETQYF. The CDR3 DNA reads as TGCAGCGTTGGAATCCAAGAGACCCAGTACTTC.

The gene calls are TRBV28 and TRBJ2-7; 10 positions agree with TRBD2. Trimming at V came to 1 base and at J to 6 bases, leaving 6 bases not matched to a gene. The CDR3 is 15 residues long. CDR1 is MDHEN and CDR2 is SYDVKM in the germline V gene. The CDR3 coding sequence is TGTGCCAGCAGTTTATACCTAGCGGGAGATTTCGAGCAGTACTTC. As protein: CASSLYLAGDFEQYF.

As for this clonotype: With a much larger clone just one base away, this may be a read error. The DNA of the CDR3 is TGTGCCGGCAGCCCCTCGACGGTATTCAATCAGCCCCAGCATTTT. This encodes CAGSPSTVFNQPQHF. The chain has TRBV3-1 and TRBJ1-5; D not resolved. Germline V gene data show CDR1 as LGHDT and CDR2 as YNNKEL (reference sequence). CDR3 length: 15 amino acids.